This T cell receptor beta chain stems from a study of T cell clonality in common variable immunodeficiency. TCRdb's table, derived via immunoSEQ multiplex PCR, lists solely in-frame clones and lacks some. The table lists roughly 33,000 clones, no singletons, with 6.1% in the top ten. CVID subjects had received replacement immunoglobulin for at least one year. Germline assignment: CDR1 SGHKS and CDR2 YYEKEE (reference sequence). Trimming removed 0 bases at V and 1 base at J, with 10 bases between. The CDR3 consists of 15 residues. Study observations and caveats: In common variable immunodeficiency, TCR beta chains reportedly carried fewer deletions and N-nucleotide insertions.

In this sample, this clone turned up many times. Its antigen remains unknown. The read falls 3 residues short of the CDR3 end, and the missing part is taken from the germline J gene. This rearrangement joins TRBV5-5 to TRBJ1-1; D call uncertain. This receptor was identified in a human donor with common variable immunodeficiency. Sequenced material: peripheral blood mononuclear cells. CDR3 region: CASSLAPRPNTEAFF. The CDR3 DNA, read in part, is TGTGCCAGCAGCTTGGCCCCCAGGCCGAACACTGAA.